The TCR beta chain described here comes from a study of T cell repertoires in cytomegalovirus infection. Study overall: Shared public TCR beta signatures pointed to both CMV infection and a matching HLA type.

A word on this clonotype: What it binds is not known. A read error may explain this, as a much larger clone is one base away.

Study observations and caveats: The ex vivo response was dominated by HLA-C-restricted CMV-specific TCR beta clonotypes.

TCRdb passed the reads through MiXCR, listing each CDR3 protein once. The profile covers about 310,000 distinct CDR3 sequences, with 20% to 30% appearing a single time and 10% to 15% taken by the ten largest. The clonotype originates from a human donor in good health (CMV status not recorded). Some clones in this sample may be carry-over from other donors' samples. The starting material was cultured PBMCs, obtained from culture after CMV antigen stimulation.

CDR3 bases: TGTGCCAGCGGAGCCGAGACAACTAATGAAAAACTGTTTTTT. This gives the protein CASGAETTNEKLFF. The chain joins TRBV6-2 or TRBV6-3 to TRBJ1-4; no clear D. Trimming removed 8 bases from V and 0 bases from J, with 10 bases in between. This CDR3 is built from 14 residues. Germline CDR1 and CDR2: MNHEY and SVGEGT.